A single sample is the source of the 24 T cell receptor beta chains below, sequenced in a study of T cells in Graves' hyperthyroidism and ophthalmopathy. It was RNA transcripts that yielded the amplified TCR beta CDR3 regions. When the TCR CDR3 underwent first-round RT-PCR, the HTBI primer set was used. From the multiplex PCR reads, TCRdb called clonotypes with MiXCR, one entry per CDR3 protein. This repertoire shows 370,000 or so distinct CDR3 sequences, roughly 25% found once; its top ten account for 70% to 75%. Sequencing was performed on blood. These receptor sequences come from a man aged 45-65 years with Graves' hyperthyroidism.

A single count supports this clonotype. The chain recombines TRBV12-3 or TRBV12-4 with TRBJ2-3, with TRBD2 as a possible D gene (6 bases). Trimming left V 7 bases short and J 4 bases short, with 18 bases between. The CDR3 consists of 15 residues. CDR3 in amino acids: CASTPLGGFADTQYF. The CDR3, as DNA: TGTGCCAGCACCCCCTTGGGAGGCTTCGCAGATACGCAGTATTTT.

This clonotype has just a few counts. V usage is TRBV20-1 and J usage is TRBJ2-3; TRBD2 agrees at 13 bases. This CDR3 has 16 residues. J lost 6 bases, V lost 1 base, and 7 bases had no gene match. Germline V gene sequence: CDR1 DFQATT, CDR2 SNEGSKA (reference sequence). The CDR3, as DNA: TGCAGTGCTAGAGGACTAGCGGGAGGACCCCCGGATACGCAGTATTTT. This codes for CSARGLAGGPPDTQYF.

The chain has TRBV20-1 and TRBJ2-1, with D unresolved. Germline CDR1 is DFQATT and CDR2 is SNEGSKA (reference sequence). Trimming left V 6 bases short and J 5 bases short, with 14 bases between. There are 13 residues in the CDR3. The CDR3 protein is CSAPPSENNEQFF. Written as DNA, the CDR3 is TGCAGTGCCCCCCCCTCGGAGAACAATGAGCAGTTCTTC.

Worth noting for this clonotype: At one of its ends the junction is not consistent with the germline gene, which may arise from a read error. V gene TRBV5-1 combines with J gene TRBJ1-6; 7 nucleotides match TRBD1. Germline V gives CDR1 SGHRS, CDR2 YFSETQ. The CDR3 is 15 amino acids. CDR3 loop: CASSETGTANSPRHF. Written as DNA, the CDR3 is TGCGCCAGCAGCGAAACCGGGACAGCTAATTCACCCCGCCACTTT.

There are a few counts of this clonotype. The chain couples TRBV20-1 to TRBJ1-5, with D unclear. The CDR3 is made up of 13 amino acids. V was trimmed by 5 bases and J by 6 bases, leaving 14 bases between them. Germline CDR1 reads DFQATT; CDR2 reads SNEGSKA (reference sequence). This CDR3 reads CSARSGSGQPQHF. CDR3 bases: TGCAGTGCTCGATCGGGGAGCGGTCAGCCCCAGCATTTT.

This clonotype has more than one count but fewer than ten. In DNA form, the CDR3 reads TGTGCCAGCAACCGAGGGGCAGATACGCAGTATTTT. Translated: CASNRGADTQYF. The chain combines TRBV12-3 or TRBV12-4 with TRBJ2-3; D could derive from TRBD1 or TRBD2 (5 bases each). The CDR3 totals 12 residues. V lost 7 bases, J lost 4 bases, and 9 bases lay in between.

This clonotype was seen more than once but under ten times. This sequence joins TRBV29-1 and TRBJ2-7; weak D call: TRBD2 (6 bases). Germline V CDR1 and CDR2: SQVTM, ANQGSEA. The CDR3 has 14 amino acids. V shed 0 bases and J shed 1 base, with 10 bases lying between them. The CDR3 here is CSVEERELSYEQYF. The CDR3 DNA sequence: TGCAGCGTTGAAGAGCGGGAACTATCCTACGAGCAGTACTTC.

The chain is built from TRBV5-4 and TRBJ2-2; maybe TRBD2 (6 bases). The CDR3 sequence is 15 residues long. V was pared by 0 bases and J by 6 bases, with 12 bases between. The germline V gene has CDR1 SGHNT and CDR2 YYREEE (reference sequence). The CDR3: CASSLGMGEAGELFF. The CDR3 DNA sequence: TGTGCCAGCAGCTTGGGAATGGGGGAGGCCGGGGAGCTGTTTTTT.

The chain joins TRBV6-1 to TRBJ1-6; D is unclear. Germline values: CDR1 MNHNS, CDR2 SASEGT. Trimming left V 8 bases short and J 9 bases short, with 17 bases between. The CDR3 contains 14 residues. CDR3 sequence (DNA): TGTGCCAGCGGGTCGCCGGACCGGGGTTCACCCCTCCACTTT. It encodes CASGSPDRGSPLHF.

The chain carries TRBV9 and TRBJ2-3, with 10 bases matching TRBD2. The germline gives CDR1 SGDLS, CDR2 YYNGEE. CDR3 length: 16 residues. J gave up 3 bases and V 0 bases, and 4 bases lay outside the gene matches. CDR3 in amino acids: CASSVASGSGTDTQYF. The CDR3 DNA reads as TGTGCCAGCAGCGTAGCTAGCGGGAGTGGGACAGATACGCAGTATTTT.

The chain couples TRBV6-4 to TRBJ2-1; D is perhaps TRBD1 (7 bases). The CDR3 sequence is 13 residues long. Looked up from germline, CDR1 is MRHNA and CDR2 is SNTAGT. The CDR3 bases are TGTGCTTCGAGGGGCAGGGGGGAGAATGAGCAGTTCTTC. Its protein product is CASRGRGENEQFF.

The chain couples TRBV29-1 to TRBJ1-4; TRBD1 might be the D (6 bases). The germline CDR1 and CDR2 sequences are SQVTM and ANQGSEA. The V gene lost 6 bases and the J gene lost 3 bases, with 14 bases spanning the gap. There are 14 residues in the CDR3. As DNA, the CDR3 is TGCAGCGTAGCCCGACAGGTGCCTAATGAAAAACTGTTTTTT. As protein: CSVARQVPNEKLFF. Supplemented by reference TRBV29-1 and TRBJ1-4, the full variable domain reads SAVISQKPSRDICQRGTSLTIQCQVDSQVTMMFWYRQQPGQSLTLIATANQGSEATYESGFVIDKFPISRPNLTFSTLTVSNMSPEDSSIYLCSVARQVPNEKLFFGSGTQLSVL.

The chain is built from TRBV28 and TRBJ1-2, with D possibly being TRBD1 (5 bases). CDR1 and CDR2 from the germline V gene are MDHEN and SYDVKM. This CDR3 has 15 amino acids. The V and J ends lost 3 bases and 5 bases respectively, with 16 bases between them. Here the CDR3 reads CASSFGDPGFYGYTF. The CDR3 coding sequence is TGTGCCAGCAGTTTTGGGGACCCGGGTTTTTATGGCTACACCTTC.

This clonotype came up a few times. The V call is TRBV5-1, the J call TRBJ2-2; D assignment may be TRBD1 or TRBD2 (5 bases each). The CDR3 sequence is 15 residues long. Trimming removed 0 bases at V and 5 bases at J, with 11 bases between. Germline loops: CDR1 SGHRS, CDR2 YFSETQ. The CDR3 loop reads CASSLERGATGELFF. The CDR3 DNA reads TGCGCCAGCAGCTTGGAAAGGGGAGCGACCGGGGAGCTGTTTTTT.

This clonotype has only a few counts. The chain uses TRBV6-1 and TRBJ1-5, with D possibly matching TRBD1 (6 bases). Trimming took 6 bases from V and 0 from J, leaving 12 bases between them. The CDR3 consists of 15 residues. In germline, CDR1 is MNHNS, CDR2 SASEGT. CDR3 DNA: TGTGCCAGCAGATGGACAGCTAATAGCAATCAGCCCCAGCATTTT. It translates to CASRWTANSNQPQHF.

This clonotype was picked up a small number of times. The chain employs TRBV6-1 and TRBJ2-1, with TRBD2 matching over 7 bases. Trimming took 6 bases from V and 3 from J; bases not matched to a gene: 5. The CDR3 sequence is 14 residues long. Germline loops: CDR1 MNHNS, CDR2 SASEGT. In nucleotides, the CDR3 is TGTGCCAGCAGAGCGGGACTCCTCTACAATGAGCAGTTCTTC. Amino acid sequence: CASRAGLLYNEQFF.

This clonotype was seen repeatedly, ten times or more. The rearrangement uses TRBV6-1 and TRBJ2-7, with TRBD2 matching over 7 bases. From germline, CDR1 is MNHNS and CDR2 SASEGT. V dropped 5 bases and J dropped 5; count of bases not matched to a gene: 6. The CDR3 spans 13 residues. Here the CDR3 reads CASSLTSYDEQYF. The CDR3 DNA reads as TGTGCCAGCAGTTTGACTAGCTACGACGAGCAGTACTTC.

This chain uses TRBV19 with TRBJ2-3; 8 nucleotides align to TRBD2. Trimming took 7 bases from V and 0 from J; bases not matched to a gene: 6. Germline V gene lookup returns CDR1 LNHDA and CDR2 SQIVND (reference sequence). The CDR3 is made up of 15 amino acids. CDR3 region: CASTPSGFSTDTQYF. The CDR3 DNA is TGTGCCAGTACCCCTAGCGGGTTCAGCACAGATACGCAGTATTTT. Using reference TRBV19 and TRBJ2-3 for the parts outside the CDR3, the full variable domain is DGGITQSPKYLFRKEGQNVTLSCEQNLNHDAMYWYRQDPGQGLRLIYYSQIVNDFQKGDIAEGYSVSREKKESFPLTVTSAQKNPTAFYLCASTPSGFSTDTQYFGPGTRLTVL.

This clonotype came up many times. The chain joins TRBV2 to TRBJ2-3; 11 nucleotides line up with TRBD1. After removal of 8 bases from V and 0 bases from J, the junction contained 1 base not matched to a gene. The CDR3 sequence is 14 residues long. Germline V gene lookup returns CDR1 SNHLY and CDR2 FYNNEI. CDR3 bases: TGTGCCAGCGGGACAGGGGGGAGCACAGATACGCAGTATTTT. As protein: CASGTGGSTDTQYF.

This rearrangement joins TRBV7-9 to TRBJ2-5; D is unclear. V gave up 4 bases and J gave up 3 bases, with 6 bases separating them. The germline V gene has CDR1 SEHNR and CDR2 FQNEAQ (reference sequence). This CDR3 is 12 amino acids long. The CDR3 loop reads CASSSMEETQYF. The CDR3 nucleotides are TGTGCCAGCAGCTCCATGGAAGAGACCCAGTACTTC. Drawing the rest from reference TRBV7-9 and TRBJ2-5, the complete variable domain is DTGVSQNPRHKITKRGQNVTFRCDPISEHNRLYWYRQTLGQGPEFLTYFQNEAQLEKSRLLSDRFSAERPKGSFSTLEIQRTEQGDSAMYLCASSSMEETQYFGPGTRLLVL.

This chain joins TRBV5-6 and TRBJ2-1; 12 bases are a match to TRBD2. The CDR3 spans 16 residues. Per germline, CDR1 SGHDT and CDR2 YYEEEE. The V gene end was trimmed by 1 base and the J gene end by 4 bases; junction bases not matched to a gene: 3. Here the CDR3 DNA reads TGTGCCAGCAGCTTGCCAGGACTAGCGGGGTACAATGAGCAGTTCTTC. Encoded protein: CASSLPGLAGYNEQFF.

Of note for this clonotype: A junction boundary mismatches the germline segment, possibly from a read error. The chain employs TRBV7-3 and TRBJ1-1; no clear D. CDR1 is SGHTA and CDR2 is FQGTGA in the germline V gene. The CDR3 extends over 12 amino acids. The CDR3 spells CASSYQKGEASF. CDR3 in DNA: TGTGCCAGCAGCTACCAGAAGGGAGAAGCTTCCTTT.

This clonotype was observed at least ten times. The V and J genes are TRBV10-3 and TRBJ2-7; 8 bases match TRBD1. This CDR3 has 14 residues. The germline gives CDR1 ENHRY, CDR2 SYGVKD. Losses at the gene ends were 6 bases for V and 2 bases for J; bases not matched to a gene: 6. The CDR3 sequence: CAISPGQGAYEQYF. The CDR3 DNA reads TGTGCCATCAGCCCCGGACAGGGCGCCTACGAGCAGTACTTC.

The V call is TRBV13, the J call TRBJ2-4, with TRBD1 identical over 7 bases. The germline V gene has CDR1 PRHDT and CDR2 FYEKMQ (reference sequence). V shed 1 base, J shed 4 bases, and the junction held 10 bases outside the gene matches. This CDR3 has 17 residues. CDR3 DNA: TGTGCCAGCAGCTTAGCGGGGACGCAGGGGGTAAAAAACATTCAGTACTTC. Its protein is CASSLAGTQGVKNIQYF.